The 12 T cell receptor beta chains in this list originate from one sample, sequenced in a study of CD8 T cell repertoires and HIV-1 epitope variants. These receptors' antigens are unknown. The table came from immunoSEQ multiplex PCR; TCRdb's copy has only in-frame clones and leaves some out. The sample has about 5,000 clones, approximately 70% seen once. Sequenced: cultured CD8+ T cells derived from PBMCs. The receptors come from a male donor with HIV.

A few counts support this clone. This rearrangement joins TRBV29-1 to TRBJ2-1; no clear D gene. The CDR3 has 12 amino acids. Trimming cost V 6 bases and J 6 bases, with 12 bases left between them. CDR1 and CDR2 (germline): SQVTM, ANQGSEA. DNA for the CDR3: TGCAGCGTCCTCCAAAGGGCCAATGAGCAGTTCTTC. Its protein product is CSVLQRANEQFF.

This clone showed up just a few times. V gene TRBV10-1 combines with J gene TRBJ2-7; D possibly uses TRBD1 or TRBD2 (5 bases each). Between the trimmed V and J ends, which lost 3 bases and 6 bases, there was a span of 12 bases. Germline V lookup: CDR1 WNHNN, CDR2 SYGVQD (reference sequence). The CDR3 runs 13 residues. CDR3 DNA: TGCGCCAGCAGTGAAAATCGAGGGACCGAGCAGTACTTC. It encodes CASSENRGTEQYF.

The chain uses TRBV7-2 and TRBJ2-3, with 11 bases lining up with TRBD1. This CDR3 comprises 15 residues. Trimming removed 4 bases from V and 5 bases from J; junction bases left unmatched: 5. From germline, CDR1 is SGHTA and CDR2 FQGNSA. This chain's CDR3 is CASSSSGQGGDTQYF. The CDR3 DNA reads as TGTGCCAGCAGCTCATCGGGACAGGGGGGAGATACGCAGTATTTT.

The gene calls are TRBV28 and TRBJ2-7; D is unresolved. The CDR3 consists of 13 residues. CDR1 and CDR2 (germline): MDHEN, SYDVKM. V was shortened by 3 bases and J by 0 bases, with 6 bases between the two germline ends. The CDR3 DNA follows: TGTGCCAGCAGTTTCGGCTACTCCTACGAGCAGTACTTC. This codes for CASSFGYSYEQYF.

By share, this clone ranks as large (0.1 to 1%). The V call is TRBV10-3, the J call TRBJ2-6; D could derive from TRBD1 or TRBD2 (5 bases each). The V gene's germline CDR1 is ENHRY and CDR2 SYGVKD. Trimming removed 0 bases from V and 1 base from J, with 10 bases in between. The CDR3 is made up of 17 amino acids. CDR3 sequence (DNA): TGTGCCATCAGTGAGTCTCTGGGGGTATCTGGGGCCAACGTCCTGACTTTC. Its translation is CAISESLGVSGANVLTF.

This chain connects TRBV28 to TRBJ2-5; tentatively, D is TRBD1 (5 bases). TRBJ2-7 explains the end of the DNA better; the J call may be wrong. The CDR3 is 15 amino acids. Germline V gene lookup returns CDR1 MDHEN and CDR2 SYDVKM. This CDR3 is CATRREDILSYEQYF. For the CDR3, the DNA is TGTGCCACCAGAAGAGAGGACATCCTCTCCTACGAGCAGTACTTC.

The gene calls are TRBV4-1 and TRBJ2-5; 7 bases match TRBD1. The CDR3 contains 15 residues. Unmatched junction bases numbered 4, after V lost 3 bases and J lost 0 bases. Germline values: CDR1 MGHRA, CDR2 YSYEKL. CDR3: CASSHIGQDQETQYF. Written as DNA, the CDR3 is TGCGCCAGCAGCCATATAGGACAGGACCAAGAGACCCAGTACTTC.

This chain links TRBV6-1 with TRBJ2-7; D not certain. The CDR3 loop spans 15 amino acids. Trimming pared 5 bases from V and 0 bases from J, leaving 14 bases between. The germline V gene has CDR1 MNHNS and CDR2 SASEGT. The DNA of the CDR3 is TGTGCCAGCAGTCCCCCCGAGAAGGCCTCCTACGAGCAGTACTTC. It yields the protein CASSPPEKASYEQYF.

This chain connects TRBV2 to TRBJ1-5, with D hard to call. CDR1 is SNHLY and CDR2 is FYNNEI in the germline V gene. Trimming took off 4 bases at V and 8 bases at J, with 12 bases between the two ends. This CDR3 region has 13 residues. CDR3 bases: TGTGCCAGCAGTGTTGGGCAGTCCGAGCCCCAGCATTTT. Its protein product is CASSVGQSEPQHF.

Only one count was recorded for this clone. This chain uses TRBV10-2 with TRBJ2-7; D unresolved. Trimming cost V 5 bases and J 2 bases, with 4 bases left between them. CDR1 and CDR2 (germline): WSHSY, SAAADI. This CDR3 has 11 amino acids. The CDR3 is CASSSAYEQYF. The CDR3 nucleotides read TGCGCCAGCAGTAGTGCCTACGAGCAGTACTTC.

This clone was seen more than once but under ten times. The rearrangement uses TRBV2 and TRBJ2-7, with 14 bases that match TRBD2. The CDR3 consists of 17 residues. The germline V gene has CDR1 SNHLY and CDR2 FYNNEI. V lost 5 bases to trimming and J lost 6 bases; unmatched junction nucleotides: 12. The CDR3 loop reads CASSTGLAGVGASEQYF. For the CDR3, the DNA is TGTGCCAGCAGTACGGGACTAGCGGGAGTGGGCGCCTCCGAGCAGTACTTC.

The CDR3 region has the DNA TGTGCCAGCAGTGAATTGACCTCTTGGAATTCACCCCTCCACTTT. Amino acid sequence: CASSELTSWNSPLHF. The gene calls are TRBV2 and TRBJ1-6, with D hard to call. V lost 2 bases and J lost 7, with 12 bases in between. The CDR3 contains 15 residues. Germline CDR1 is SNHLY and CDR2 is FYNNEI.